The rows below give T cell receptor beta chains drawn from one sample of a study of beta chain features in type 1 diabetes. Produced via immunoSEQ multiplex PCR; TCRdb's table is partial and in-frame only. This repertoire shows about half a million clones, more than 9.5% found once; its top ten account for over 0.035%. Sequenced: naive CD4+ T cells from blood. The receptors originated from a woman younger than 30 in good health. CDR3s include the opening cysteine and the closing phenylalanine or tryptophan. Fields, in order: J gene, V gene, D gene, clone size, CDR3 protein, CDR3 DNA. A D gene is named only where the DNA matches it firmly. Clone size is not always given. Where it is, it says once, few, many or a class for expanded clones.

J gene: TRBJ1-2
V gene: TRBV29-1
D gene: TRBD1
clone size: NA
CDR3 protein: CSVVDRTFEDGYTF
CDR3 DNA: TGCAGCGTTGTGGACAGGACATTCGAAGATGGCTACACCTTC

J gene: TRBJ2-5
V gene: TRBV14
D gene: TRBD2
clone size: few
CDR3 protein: CASSQGSGLAGWLAQYF
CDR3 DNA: TGTGCCAGCAGCCAAGGATCGGGACTAGCGGGGTGGTTGGCCCAGTACTTC

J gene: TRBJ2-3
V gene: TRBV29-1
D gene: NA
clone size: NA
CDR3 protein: CSVGQSSTDTQYF
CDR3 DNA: TGCAGCGTTGGACAGTCTAGCACAGATACGCAGTATTTT

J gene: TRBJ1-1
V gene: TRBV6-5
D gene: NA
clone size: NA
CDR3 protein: CASSYSYQLEAFF
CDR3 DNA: TGTGCCAGCAGTTACTCGTATCAGCTTGAAGCTTTCTTT

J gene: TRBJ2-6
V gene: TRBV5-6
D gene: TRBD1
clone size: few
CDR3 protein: CASSLRGPGANVLTF
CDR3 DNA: TGTGCCAGCAGCTTGAGGGGGCCTGGGGCCAACGTCCTGACTTTC

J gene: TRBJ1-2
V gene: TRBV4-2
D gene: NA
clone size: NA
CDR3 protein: CASSQAGGYTF
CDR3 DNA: TGTGCCAGCAGCCAAGCAGGCGGCTACACCTTC

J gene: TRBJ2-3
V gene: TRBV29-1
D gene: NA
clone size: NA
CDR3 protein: CSVGRQGQGTDTQYF
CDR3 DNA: TGCAGCGTGGGTCGCCAGGGCCAGGGGACAGATACGCAGTATTTT

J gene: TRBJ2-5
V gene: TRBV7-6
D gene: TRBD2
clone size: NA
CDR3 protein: CASSPQRGGPETQYF
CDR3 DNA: TGTGCCAGCAGCCCCCAGCGGGGGGGCCCGGAGACCCAGTACTTC

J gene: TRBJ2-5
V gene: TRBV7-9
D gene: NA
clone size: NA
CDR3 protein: CASGEVQETQYF
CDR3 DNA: TGTGCCAGCGGGGAGGTACAAGAGACCCAGTACTTC

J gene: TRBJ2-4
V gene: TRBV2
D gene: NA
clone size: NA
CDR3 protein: CASSPKGGRGGNIQYF
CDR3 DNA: TGTGCCAGCAGTCCCAAGGGTGGCAGGGGAGGAAACATTCAGTACTTC

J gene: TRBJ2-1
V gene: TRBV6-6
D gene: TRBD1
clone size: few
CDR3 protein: CASSTTGDEQFF
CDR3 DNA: TGTGCCAGCAGTACCACAGGGGATGAGCAGTTCTTC

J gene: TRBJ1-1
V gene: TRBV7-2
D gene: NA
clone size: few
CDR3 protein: CASSLLRETEAFF
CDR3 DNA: TGTGCCAGCAGCTTGCTCAGGGAGACTGAAGCTTTCTTT

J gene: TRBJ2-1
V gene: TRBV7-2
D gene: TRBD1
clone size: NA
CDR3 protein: CASSRQGATYNEQFF
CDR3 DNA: TGTGCCAGCAGCAGACAGGGCGCTACCTACAATGAGCAGTTCTTC

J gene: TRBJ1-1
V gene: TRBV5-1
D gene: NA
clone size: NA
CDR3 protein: CASSLTDTEAFF
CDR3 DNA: TGCGCCAGCAGCTTGACGGACACTGAAGCTTTCTTT

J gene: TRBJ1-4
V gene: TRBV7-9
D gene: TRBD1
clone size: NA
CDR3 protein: CASSRDRGEEKLFF
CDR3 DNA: TGTGCCAGCAGCAGGGACAGGGGAGAGGAAAAACTGTTTTTT

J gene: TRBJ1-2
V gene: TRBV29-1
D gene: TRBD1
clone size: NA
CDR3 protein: CSVDPDRAGGYTF
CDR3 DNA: TGCAGCGTTGATCCCGACAGGGCGGGTGGCTACACCTTC

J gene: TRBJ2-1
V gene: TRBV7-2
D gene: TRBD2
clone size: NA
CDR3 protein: CASRLHGGSSYNEQFF
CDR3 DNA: TGTGCCAGCCGACTTCACGGCGGGAGCTCCTACAATGAGCAGTTCTTC

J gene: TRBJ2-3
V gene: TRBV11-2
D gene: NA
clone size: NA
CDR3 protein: CASSSLGLGVDTQYF
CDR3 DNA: TGTGCCAGCAGCTCCCTCGGGCTCGGTGTGGATACGCAGTATTTT

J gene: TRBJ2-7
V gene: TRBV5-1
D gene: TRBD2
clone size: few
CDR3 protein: CASSLAAGRLAGVYEQYF
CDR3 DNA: TGCGCCAGCAGCTTGGCTGCCGGAAGACTAGCGGGAGTCTACGAGCAGTACTTC

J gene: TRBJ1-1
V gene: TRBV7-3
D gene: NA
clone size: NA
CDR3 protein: CASSLNGGTSHAFF
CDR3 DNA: TGTGCCAGCAGCTTAAATGGGGGGACCTCCCACGCTTTCTTT

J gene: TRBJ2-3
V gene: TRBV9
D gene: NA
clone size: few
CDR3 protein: CASSVAGSSTDTQYF
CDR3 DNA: TGTGCCAGCAGCGTAGCTGGGTCTAGCACAGATACGCAGTATTTT

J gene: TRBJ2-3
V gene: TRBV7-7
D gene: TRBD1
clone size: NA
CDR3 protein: CASSLRTGGDTQYF
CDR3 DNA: TGTGCCAGCAGCCTGAGGACAGGGGGAGATACGCAGTATTTT

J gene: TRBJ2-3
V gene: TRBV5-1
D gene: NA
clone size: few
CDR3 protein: CASSKGTDTQYF
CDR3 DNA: TGCGCCAGCAGCAAGGGCACAGATACGCAGTATTTT

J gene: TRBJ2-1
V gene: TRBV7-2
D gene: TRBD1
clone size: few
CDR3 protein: CASSLNPPWTGINEQFF
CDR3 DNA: TGTGCCAGCAGCTTAAACCCTCCGTGGACAGGGATAAATGAGCAGTTCTTC

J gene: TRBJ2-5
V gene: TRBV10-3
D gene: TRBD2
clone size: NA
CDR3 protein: CAISGVAGLQETQYF
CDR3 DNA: TGTGCCATCAGTGGAGTAGCGGGACTGCAAGAGACCCAGTACTTC

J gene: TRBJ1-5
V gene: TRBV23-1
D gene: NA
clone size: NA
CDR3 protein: CASSRSGSNQPQHF
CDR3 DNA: TGCGCCAGCAGTCGGTCTGGAAGCAATCAGCCCCAGCATTTT

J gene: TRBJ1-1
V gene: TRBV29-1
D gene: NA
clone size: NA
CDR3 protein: CSVLLTEAFF
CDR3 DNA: TGCAGCGTTCTGCTAACTGAAGCTTTCTTT

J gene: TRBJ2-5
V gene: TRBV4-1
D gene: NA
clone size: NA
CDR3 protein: CASSFGPGKETQYF
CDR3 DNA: TGCGCCAGCAGCTTTGGGCCGGGTAAAGAGACCCAGTACTTC

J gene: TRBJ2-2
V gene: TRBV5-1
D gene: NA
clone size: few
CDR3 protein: CASSSKPEGRELFF
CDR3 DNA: TGCGCCAGCAGCAGTAAGCCGGAGGGAAGGGAGCTGTTTTTT

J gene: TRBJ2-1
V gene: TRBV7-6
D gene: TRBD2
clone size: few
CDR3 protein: CASSRSGGAYNEQFF
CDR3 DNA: TGTGCCAGCAGCCGTAGCGGGGGCGCCTACAATGAGCAGTTCTTC

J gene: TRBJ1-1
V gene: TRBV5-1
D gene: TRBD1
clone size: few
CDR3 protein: CASSLAGTGNTEAFF
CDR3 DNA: TGCGCCAGCAGCTTGGCAGGGACAGGGAACACTGAAGCTTTCTTT

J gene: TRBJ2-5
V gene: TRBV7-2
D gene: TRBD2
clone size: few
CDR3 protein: CASSLERGETQYF
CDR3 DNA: TGTGCCAGCAGCCTCGAGCGGGGTGAGACCCAGTACTTC

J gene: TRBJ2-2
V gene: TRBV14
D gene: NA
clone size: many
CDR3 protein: CASSQWSNTGELFF
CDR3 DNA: TGTGCCAGCAGCCAATGGTCGAACACCGGGGAGCTGTTTTTT

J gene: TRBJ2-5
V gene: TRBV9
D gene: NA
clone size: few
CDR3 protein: CASSVGGGKTQYF
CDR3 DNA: TGTGCCAGCAGCGTAGGTGGAGGGAAAACCCAGTACTTC

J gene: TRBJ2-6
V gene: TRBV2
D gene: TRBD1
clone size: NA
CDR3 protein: CASGDRGAGANVLTF
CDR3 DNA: TGTGCCAGCGGGGACAGGGGCGCTGGGGCCAACGTCCTGACTTTC

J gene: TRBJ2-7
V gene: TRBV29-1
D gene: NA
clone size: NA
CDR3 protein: CSATDRSYEQYF
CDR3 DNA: TGCAGCGCCACCGACAGGAGCTACGAGCAGTACTTC

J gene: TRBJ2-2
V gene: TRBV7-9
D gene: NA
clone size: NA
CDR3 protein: CASRDTSNTGELFF
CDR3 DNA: TGTGCCAGCAGGGACACCTCGAACACCGGGGAGCTGTTTTTT

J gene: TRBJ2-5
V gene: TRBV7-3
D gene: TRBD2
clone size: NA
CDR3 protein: CASSLGTMSNQETQYF
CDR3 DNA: TGTGCCAGCAGCCTCGGGACTATGAGTAACCAAGAGACCCAGTACTTC

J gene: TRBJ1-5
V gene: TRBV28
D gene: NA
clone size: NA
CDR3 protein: CASSSSGGPDQPQHF
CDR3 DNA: TGTGCCAGCAGTTCCTCCGGGGGTCCGGATCAGCCCCAGCATTTT

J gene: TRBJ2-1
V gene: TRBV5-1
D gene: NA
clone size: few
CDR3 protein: CASSLRPNSYNEQFF
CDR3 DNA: TGCGCCAGCAGCTTGAGACCAAACTCCTACAATGAGCAGTTCTTC

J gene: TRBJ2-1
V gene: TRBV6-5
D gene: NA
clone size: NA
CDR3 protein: CASSDLGGTNEQFF
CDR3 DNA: TGTGCCAGCAGCGACCTGGGAGGAACCAATGAGCAGTTCTTC

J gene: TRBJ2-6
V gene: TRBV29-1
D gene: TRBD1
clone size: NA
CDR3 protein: CSVGPGGGSGANVLTF
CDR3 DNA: TGCAGCGTTGGGCCAGGGGGCGGCTCTGGGGCCAACGTCCTGACTTTC

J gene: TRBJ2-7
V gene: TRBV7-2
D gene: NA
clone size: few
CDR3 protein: CASSFTQGSEQYF
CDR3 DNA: TGTGCCAGCAGCTTCACACAGGGTAGCGAGCAGTACTTC

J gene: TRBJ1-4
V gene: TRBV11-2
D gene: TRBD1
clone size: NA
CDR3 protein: CASSEDRGREKLFF
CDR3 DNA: TGTGCCAGCAGCGAGGACAGGGGTCGGGAAAAACTGTTTTTT

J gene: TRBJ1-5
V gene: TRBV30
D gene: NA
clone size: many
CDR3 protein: CAWSWGSDPQHF
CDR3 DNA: TGTGCCTGGAGTTGGGGGTCGGACCCCCAGCATTTT

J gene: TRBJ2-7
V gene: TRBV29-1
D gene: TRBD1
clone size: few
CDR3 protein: CSARQGSGSEQYF
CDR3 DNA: TGCAGCGCCCGACAGGGTTCGGGGAGCGAGCAGTACTTC

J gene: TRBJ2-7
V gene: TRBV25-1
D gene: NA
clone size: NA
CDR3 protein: CASRAPLRNEQYF
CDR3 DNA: TGTGCCAGCAGGGCCCCCCTTCGGAACGAGCAGTACTTC

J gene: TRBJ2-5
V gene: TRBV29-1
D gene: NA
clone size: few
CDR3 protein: CSGQKGVEETQYF
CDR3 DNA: TGCAGCGGACAAAAAGGGGTAGAGGAGACCCAGTACTTC

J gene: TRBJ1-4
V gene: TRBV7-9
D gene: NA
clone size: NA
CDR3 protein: CASSHPVTKLFF
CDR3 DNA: TGTGCCAGCAGCCACCCAGTGACCAAACTGTTTTTT

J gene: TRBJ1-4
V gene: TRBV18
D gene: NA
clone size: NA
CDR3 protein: CASSLDRNEKLFF
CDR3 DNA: TGTGCCAGCTCACTGGATCGCAATGAAAAACTGTTTTTT

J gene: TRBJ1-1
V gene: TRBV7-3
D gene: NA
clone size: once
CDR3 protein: CASSLSAGSGTEAFF
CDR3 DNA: TGTGCCAGCAGCTTAAGTGCGGGGTCGGGGACTGAAGCTTTCTTT

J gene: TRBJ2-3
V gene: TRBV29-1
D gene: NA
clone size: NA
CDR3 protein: CSVRAGVGLDTQYF
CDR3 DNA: TGCAGCGTTCGCGCAGGGGTGGGATTAGATACGCAGTATTTT

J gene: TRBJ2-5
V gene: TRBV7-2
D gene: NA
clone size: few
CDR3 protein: CASSRGWASSETQYF
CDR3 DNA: TGTGCCAGCAGCCGCGGATGGGCATCTAGTGAGACCCAGTACTTC

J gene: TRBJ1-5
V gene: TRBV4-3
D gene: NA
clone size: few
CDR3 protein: CASSPALSNQPQHF
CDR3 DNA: TGCGCCAGCAGCCCCGCCTTAAGCAATCAGCCCCAGCATTTT

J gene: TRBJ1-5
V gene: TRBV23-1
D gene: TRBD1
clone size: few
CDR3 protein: CASSPRDRVRDQPQHF
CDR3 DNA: TGCGCCAGCAGTCCTCGGGACAGGGTTAGAGATCAGCCCCAGCATTTT

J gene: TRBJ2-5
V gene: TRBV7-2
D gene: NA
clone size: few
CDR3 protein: CASSLGFREETQYF
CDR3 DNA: TGTGCCAGCAGCTTAGGGTTCAGGGAAGAGACCCAGTACTTC